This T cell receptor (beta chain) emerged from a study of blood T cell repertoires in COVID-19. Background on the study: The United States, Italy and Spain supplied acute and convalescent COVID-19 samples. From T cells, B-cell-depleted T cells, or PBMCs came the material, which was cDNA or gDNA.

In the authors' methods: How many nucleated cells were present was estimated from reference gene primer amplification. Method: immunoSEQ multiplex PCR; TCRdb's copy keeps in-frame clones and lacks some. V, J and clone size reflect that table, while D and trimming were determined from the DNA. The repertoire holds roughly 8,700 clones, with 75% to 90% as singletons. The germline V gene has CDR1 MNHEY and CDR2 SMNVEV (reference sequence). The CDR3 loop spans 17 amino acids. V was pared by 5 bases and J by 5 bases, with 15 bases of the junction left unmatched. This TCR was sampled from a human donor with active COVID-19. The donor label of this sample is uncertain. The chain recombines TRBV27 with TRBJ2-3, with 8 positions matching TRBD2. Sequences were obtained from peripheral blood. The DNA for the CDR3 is TGTGCCAGCAGTCCGGGGCGGTTGGCGGGAGGTATAGATACGCAGTATTTT. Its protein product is CASSPGRLAGGIDTQYF.